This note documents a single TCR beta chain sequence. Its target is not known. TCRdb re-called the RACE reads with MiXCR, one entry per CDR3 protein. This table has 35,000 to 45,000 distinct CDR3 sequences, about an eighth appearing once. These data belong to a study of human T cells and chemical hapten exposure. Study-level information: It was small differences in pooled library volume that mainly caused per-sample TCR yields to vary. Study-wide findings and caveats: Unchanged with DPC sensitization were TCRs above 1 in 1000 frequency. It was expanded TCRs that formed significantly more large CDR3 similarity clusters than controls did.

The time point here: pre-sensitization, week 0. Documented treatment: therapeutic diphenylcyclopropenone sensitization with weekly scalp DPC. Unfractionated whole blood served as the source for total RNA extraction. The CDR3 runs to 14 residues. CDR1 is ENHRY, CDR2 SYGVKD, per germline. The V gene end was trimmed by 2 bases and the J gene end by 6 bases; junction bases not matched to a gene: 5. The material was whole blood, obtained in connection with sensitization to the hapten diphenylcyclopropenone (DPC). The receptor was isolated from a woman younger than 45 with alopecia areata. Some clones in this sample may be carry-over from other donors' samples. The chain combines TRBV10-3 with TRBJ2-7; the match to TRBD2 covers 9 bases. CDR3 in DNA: TGTGCCATCAGTGAGGTAGCGGGGGCTCTCGAGCAGTACTTC. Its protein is CAISEVAGALEQYF.